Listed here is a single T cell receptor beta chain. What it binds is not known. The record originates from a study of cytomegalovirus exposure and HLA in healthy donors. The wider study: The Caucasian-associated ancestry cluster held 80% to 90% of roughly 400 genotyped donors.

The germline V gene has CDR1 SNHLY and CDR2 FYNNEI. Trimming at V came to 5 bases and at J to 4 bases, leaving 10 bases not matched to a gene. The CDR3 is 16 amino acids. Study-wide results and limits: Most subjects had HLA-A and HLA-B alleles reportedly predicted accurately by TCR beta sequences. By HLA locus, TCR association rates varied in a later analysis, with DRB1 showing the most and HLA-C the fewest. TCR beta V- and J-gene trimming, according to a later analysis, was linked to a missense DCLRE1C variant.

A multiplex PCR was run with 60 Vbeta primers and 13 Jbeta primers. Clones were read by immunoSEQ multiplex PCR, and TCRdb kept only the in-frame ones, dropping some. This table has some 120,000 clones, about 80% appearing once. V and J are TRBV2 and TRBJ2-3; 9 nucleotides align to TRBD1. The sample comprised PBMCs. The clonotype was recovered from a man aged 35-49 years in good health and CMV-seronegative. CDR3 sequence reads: CASSHRDRVYSDTQYF. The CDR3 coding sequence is TGTGCCAGCAGTCACCGGGACAGGGTTTATTCAGATACGCAGTATTTT.